The present TCR beta chain was sequenced within a study of monozygotic twins with inflammatory bowel disease. Study observations and caveats: Against healthy co-twins, IBD patients had lower TCRbeta diversity (measured by inverse Simpson). Fewer shared clonotypes with others were found in IBD patients than in healthy twins, especially with disease activity.

Collection of a roughly 2.5 ml blood sample took place per donor. Remarks on this clonotype: Antigen unknown.

TCRdb reprocessed the 5' RACE reads, with one entry per CDR3 protein and no DNA. The sample holds more than 350,000 distinct CDR3 sequences. The clonotype comes from a human donor with ulcerative colitis or Crohn's disease, or a healthy co-twin of an affected twin (not recorded which). Sequencing used blood.

The CDR3: CASAGANVLTF. The V and J genes are TRBV7-2 and TRBJ2-6. The germline gives CDR1 SGHTA, CDR2 FQGNSA. This CDR3 has 11 residues.